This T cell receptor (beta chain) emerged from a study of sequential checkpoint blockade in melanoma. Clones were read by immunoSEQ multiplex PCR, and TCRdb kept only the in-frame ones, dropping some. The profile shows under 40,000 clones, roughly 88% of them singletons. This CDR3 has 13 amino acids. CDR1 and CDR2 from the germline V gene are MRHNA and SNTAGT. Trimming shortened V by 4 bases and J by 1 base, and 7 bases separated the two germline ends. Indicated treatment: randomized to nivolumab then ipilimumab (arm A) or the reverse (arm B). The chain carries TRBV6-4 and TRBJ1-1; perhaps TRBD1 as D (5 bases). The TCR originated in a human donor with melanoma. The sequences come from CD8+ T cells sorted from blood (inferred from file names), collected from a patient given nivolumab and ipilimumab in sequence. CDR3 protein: CASSVGANTEAFF. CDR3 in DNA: TGTGCCAGCAGTGTAGGGGCGAACACTGAAGCTTTCTTT.